Detailed here is one T cell receptor (beta chain). Per the germline V gene, CDR1 is KGHSH and CDR2 is LQKENI. This CDR3 is 17 amino acids long. Trimming pared 0 bases from V and 0 bases from J, leaving 12 bases between. Clones were sequenced by immunoSEQ multiplex PCR, and TCRdb holds only the in-frame ones, with some missing. The sample yields 53,000 or so clones, around nine tenths seen once. The source of the sample is a study of blood T cell repertoires in COVID-19. The sample comprised peripheral blood. The chain carries TRBV18 and TRBJ1-3, with TRBD1 as a possible D gene (6 bases). The sequence was collected from a human donor in a cohort sampled during active COVID-19. This CDR3 reads CASSPPSGRGSGNTIYF. The DNA for the CDR3 is TGTGCCAGCTCACCACCTTCGGGCAGGGGCTCTGGAAACACCATATATTTT.